This T cell receptor beta chain was identified during a study of blood T cell repertoires in COVID-19. Study-wide background: COVID-19 samples, acute and convalescent, were from the United States, Italy and Spain.

Those enrolled, adults aged 18 to 89 years, came from about two dozen US areas. Clinical history as reported by participants underpinned cohort assignment. Cohort 3 donors counted as recovered after two negative PCRs, clearance, or resolved symptoms. V was shortened by 3 bases and J by 8 bases, with 17 bases between the two germline ends. Germline lookup yields CDR1 SGDLS and CDR2 YYNGEE. The CDR3 runs 15 residues. The assay was immunoSEQ multiplex PCR, and TCRdb's table has in-frame clones only and misses some. The table lists approximately 400,000 clones, 80% to 90% of them singletons. This receptor was obtained from a man aged 25-45 years who had recovered from COVID-19. This chain connects TRBV9 to TRBJ1-4; D is possibly TRBD1 (6 bases). Sequenced material: PBMCs or T cells enriched from blood (not recorded which). The CDR3 sequence is CASSDAGVQGEKLFF. Here the CDR3 DNA reads TGTGCCAGCAGCGATGCAGGGGTTCAGGGGGAAAAACTGTTTTTT.